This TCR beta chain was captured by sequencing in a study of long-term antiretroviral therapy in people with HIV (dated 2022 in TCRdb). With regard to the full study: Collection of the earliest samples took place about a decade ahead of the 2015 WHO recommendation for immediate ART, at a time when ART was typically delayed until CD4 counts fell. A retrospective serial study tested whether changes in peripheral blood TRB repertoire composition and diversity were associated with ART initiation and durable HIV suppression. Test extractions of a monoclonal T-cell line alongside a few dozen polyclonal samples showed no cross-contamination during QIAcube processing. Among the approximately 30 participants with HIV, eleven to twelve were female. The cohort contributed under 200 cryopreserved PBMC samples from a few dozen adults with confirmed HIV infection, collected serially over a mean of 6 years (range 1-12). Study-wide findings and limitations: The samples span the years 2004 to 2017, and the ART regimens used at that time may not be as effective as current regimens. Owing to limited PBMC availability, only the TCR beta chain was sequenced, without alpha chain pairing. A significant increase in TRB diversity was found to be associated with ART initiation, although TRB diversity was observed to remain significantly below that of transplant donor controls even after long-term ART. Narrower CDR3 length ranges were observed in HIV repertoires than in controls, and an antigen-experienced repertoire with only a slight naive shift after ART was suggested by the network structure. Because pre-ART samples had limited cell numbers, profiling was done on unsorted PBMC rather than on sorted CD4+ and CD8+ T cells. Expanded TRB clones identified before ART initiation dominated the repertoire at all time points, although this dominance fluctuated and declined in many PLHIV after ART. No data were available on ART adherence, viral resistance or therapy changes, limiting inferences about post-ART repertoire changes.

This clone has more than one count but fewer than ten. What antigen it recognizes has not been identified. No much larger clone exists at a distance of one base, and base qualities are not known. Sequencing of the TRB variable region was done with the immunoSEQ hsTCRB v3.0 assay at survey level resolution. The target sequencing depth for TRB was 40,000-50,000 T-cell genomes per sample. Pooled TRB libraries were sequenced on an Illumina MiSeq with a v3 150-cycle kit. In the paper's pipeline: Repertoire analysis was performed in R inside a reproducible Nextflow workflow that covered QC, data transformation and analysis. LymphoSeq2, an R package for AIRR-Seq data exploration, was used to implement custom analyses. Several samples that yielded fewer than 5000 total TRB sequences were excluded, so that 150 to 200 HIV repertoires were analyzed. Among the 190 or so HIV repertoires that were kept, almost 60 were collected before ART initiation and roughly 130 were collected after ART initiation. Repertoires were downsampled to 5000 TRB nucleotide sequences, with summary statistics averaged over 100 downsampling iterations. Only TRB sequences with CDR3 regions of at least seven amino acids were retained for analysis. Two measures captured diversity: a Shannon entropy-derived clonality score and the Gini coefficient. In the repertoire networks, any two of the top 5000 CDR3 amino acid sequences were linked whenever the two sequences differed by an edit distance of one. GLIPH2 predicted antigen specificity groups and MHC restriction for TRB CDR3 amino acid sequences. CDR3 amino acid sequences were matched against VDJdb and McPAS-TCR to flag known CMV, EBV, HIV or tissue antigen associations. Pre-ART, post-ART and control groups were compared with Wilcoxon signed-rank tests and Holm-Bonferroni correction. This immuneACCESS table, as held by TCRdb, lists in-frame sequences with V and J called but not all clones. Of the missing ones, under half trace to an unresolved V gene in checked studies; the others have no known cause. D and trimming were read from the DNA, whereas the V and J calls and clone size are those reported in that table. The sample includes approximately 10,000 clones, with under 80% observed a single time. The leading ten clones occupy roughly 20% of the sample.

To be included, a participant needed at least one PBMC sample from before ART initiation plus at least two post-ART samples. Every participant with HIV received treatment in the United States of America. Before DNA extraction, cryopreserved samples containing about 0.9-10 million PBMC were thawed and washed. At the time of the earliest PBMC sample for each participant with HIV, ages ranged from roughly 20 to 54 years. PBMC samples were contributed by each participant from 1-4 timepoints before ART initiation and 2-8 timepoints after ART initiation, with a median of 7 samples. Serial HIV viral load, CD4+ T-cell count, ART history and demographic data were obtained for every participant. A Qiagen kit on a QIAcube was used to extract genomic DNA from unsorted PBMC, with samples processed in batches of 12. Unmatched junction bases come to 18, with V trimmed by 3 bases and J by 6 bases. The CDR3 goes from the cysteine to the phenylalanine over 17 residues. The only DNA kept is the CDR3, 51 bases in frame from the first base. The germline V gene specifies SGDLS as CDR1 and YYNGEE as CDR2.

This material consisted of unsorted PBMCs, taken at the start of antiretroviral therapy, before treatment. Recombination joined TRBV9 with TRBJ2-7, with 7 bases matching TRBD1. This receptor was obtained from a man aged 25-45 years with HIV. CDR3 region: CASSAFPGTVPKGEQYF. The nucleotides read TGTGCCAGCAGCGCCTTCCCAGGGACAGTACCTAAGGGCGAGCAGTACTTC.